Listed below are T cell receptor beta chains from one sample, sequenced in a study of cytomegalovirus exposure and HLA in healthy donors. Here immunoSEQ multiplex PCR was the method, and the copy in TCRdb shows in-frame clones only, minus some. Among about 94,000 clones listed, 50% to 75% were seen once. The sequenced sample was PBMCs. These receptor sequences come from a man younger than 45 in good health and CMV-seronegative. Each CDR3 is given with its conserved first and last residue. Fields, in order: D gene, J gene, clone size, V gene, CDR3 protein, CDR3 DNA. A D gene is named only where the DNA matches it firmly. Where a row states a size, it is once, few, many or the class of an expanded clone; other rows omit it.

D gene: NA
J gene: TRBJ2-7
clone size: few
V gene: TRBV25-1
CDR3 protein: CASSESKHSQYEQYF
CDR3 DNA: TGTGCCAGCAGTGAATCCAAACACAGCCAATACGAGCAGTACTTC

D gene: TRBD1
J gene: TRBJ2-2
clone size: few
V gene: TRBV5-5
CDR3 protein: CASSPGGAGTGELFF
CDR3 DNA: TGTGCCAGCAGCCCAGGGGGCGCTGGGACCGGGGAGCTGTTTTTT

D gene: NA
J gene: TRBJ1-2
clone size: NA
V gene: TRBV6-1
CDR3 protein: CASSETRGTYGYTF
CDR3 DNA: TGTGCCAGCAGTGAAACACGAGGTACCTATGGCTACACCTTC

D gene: NA
J gene: TRBJ1-5
clone size: NA
V gene: TRBV28
CDR3 protein: CASSLSLSGGQPQHF
CDR3 DNA: TGTGCCAGCAGTTTATCTCTCTCGGGGGGTCAGCCCCAGCATTTT

D gene: NA
J gene: TRBJ1-1
clone size: NA
V gene: TRBV7-9
CDR3 protein: CASSLVLGRAKMNTEAFF
CDR3 DNA: TGTGCCAGCAGCTTAGTCCTCGGCAGGGCTAAAATGAACACTGAAGCTTTCTTT

D gene: TRBD1
J gene: TRBJ1-2
clone size: NA
V gene: TRBV7-9
CDR3 protein: CASSFWLGQKNYGYTF
CDR3 DNA: TGTGCCAGCAGCTTCTGGCTGGGACAGAAAAACTATGGCTACACTTTC

D gene: TRBD1
J gene: TRBJ1-6
clone size: few
V gene: TRBV28
CDR3 protein: CASSPRQGHSPLHF
CDR3 DNA: TGTGCCAGCAGTCCACGACAGGGTCACTCACCCCTCCACTTT

D gene: TRBD1
J gene: TRBJ1-5
clone size: NA
V gene: TRBV5-1
CDR3 protein: CASSLEGGSQPQHF
CDR3 DNA: TGCGCCAGCAGCTTGGAAGGGGGCAGTCAGCCCCAGCATTTT

D gene: TRBD2
J gene: TRBJ2-7
clone size: NA
V gene: TRBV7-2
CDR3 protein: CASSLVAGVSYEQYF
CDR3 DNA: TGTGCCAGCAGCTTAGTTGCGGGGGTCTCCTACGAGCAGTACTTC

D gene: NA
J gene: TRBJ2-3
clone size: NA
V gene: TRBV15
CDR3 protein: CATSPGFSTDTQYF
CDR3 DNA: TGTGCCACCAGCCCGGGTTTCAGCACAGATACGCAGTATTTT

D gene: NA
J gene: TRBJ2-1
clone size: NA
V gene: TRBV7-3
CDR3 protein: CASSQGVGYEQFF
CDR3 DNA: TGTGCCAGCAGCCAAGGGGTGGGCTATGAGCAGTTCTTC

D gene: TRBD2
J gene: TRBJ2-1
clone size: NA
V gene: TRBV5-1
CDR3 protein: CASSLVAAGTSGVVEQFF
CDR3 DNA: TGCGCCAGCAGCTTGGTGGCGGCGGGGACTAGCGGGGTTGTTGAGCAGTTCTTC

D gene: NA
J gene: TRBJ1-2
clone size: few
V gene: TRBV30
CDR3 protein: CASSGLFNYGYTF
CDR3 DNA: TGTGCCTCCTCGGGGTTGTTTAACTATGGCTACACCTTC

D gene: NA
J gene: TRBJ2-7
clone size: few
V gene: TRBV21-1
CDR3 protein: CASSSREGGKDYEQYF
CDR3 DNA: TGTGCCAGCAGCTCTCGGGAGGGGGGGAAGGACTACGAGCAGTACTTC

D gene: NA
J gene: TRBJ2-7
clone size: NA
V gene: TRBV7-6
CDR3 protein: CASSLYPRSNEQYF
CDR3 DNA: TGTGCCAGCAGCTTATACCCGCGGAGTAACGAGCAGTACTTC